Below, 20 T cell receptor beta chains from the same sample are listed, as sequenced in a study of PD-L1 blockade in urothelial cancer. Libraries were prepared by immunoSEQ multiplex PCR; TCRdb keeps only in-frame clonotypes and omits some of them. The sample holds some 77,000 clones, 75% to 90% seen once. The sample here was PBMCs, taken around atezolizumab (anti-PD-L1) treatment. Receptors were obtained from a woman aged 70 to 79 with urothelial cancer.

The chain combines TRBV5-4 with TRBJ1-2, with unresolved D. Germline CDR1 and CDR2: SGHNT and YYREEE (reference sequence). The CDR3 runs 16 residues. Trimming removed 4 bases from V and 4 bases from J, with 20 bases in between. CDR3 sequence reads: CASSPTRNTDSYGYTF. The CDR3 nucleotides read TGTGCCAGCAGCCCAACCCGGAACACAGATTCCTATGGCTACACCTTC.

The chain recombines TRBV5-1 with TRBJ2-5; D may be TRBD2 (6 bases). Trimming pared 0 bases from V and 2 bases from J, leaving 8 bases between. This CDR3 has 14 amino acids. Per germline, CDR1 SGHRS and CDR2 YFSETQ. CDR3 DNA sequence: TGCGCCAGCAGCTTGGGGGGGGAACAAGAGACCCAGTACTTC. This codes for CASSLGGEQETQYF.

This CDR3 reads CASSQDLLWSAVSYEQYF. The CDR3 DNA sequence: TGTGCCAGCAGCCAAGATCTGCTGTGGAGCGCCGTCTCCTACGAGCAGTACTTC. The V and J genes are TRBV4-2 and TRBJ2-7; D is undetermined. V dropped 0 bases and J dropped 0 bases, with 18 bases sitting between them. The CDR3 has 18 residues. Looked up from germline, CDR1 is LGHNA and CDR2 is YNFKEQ.

V usage is TRBV6-5 and J usage is TRBJ1-6, with TRBD1 matching over 10 bases. The CDR3 is 15 amino acids. Losses at the gene ends were 6 bases for V and 7 bases for J; bases not matched to a gene: 6. CDR1 is MNHEY, CDR2 SVGAGI, per germline. The CDR3 sequence is CASSRQGARNSPLHF. The CDR3 bases are TGTGCCAGCAGCCGACAGGGGGCGAGGAATTCACCCCTCCACTTT.

The rearrangement joins TRBV28 to TRBJ1-2; 7 nucleotides agree with TRBD1. The germline CDR1 and CDR2 sequences are MDHEN and SYDVKM. The V and J ends lost 7 bases and 8 bases, in that order; junction bases with no gene match: 13. The CDR3 runs 14 residues. The CDR3 nucleotides are TGTGCCAGCACCGGTTCAGGGCAGGGGGAGGGCTACACCTTC. This translates into CASTGSGQGEGYTF.

The gene calls are TRBV5-6 and TRBJ1-1, with D tentatively TRBD1 (6 bases). This CDR3 region has 15 residues. The V gene lost 3 bases and the J gene lost 5 bases, with 17 bases spanning the gap. Per the germline V gene, CDR1 is SGHDT and CDR2 is YYEEEE. The CDR3, as DNA: TGTGCCAGCAGCTGGAAACAGGGACCGGGGACTGAAGCTTTCTTT. The encoded protein is CASSWKQGPGTEAFF. Full variable domain (missing parts from reference TRBV5-6 and TRBJ1-1): DAGVTQSPTHLIKTRGQQVTLRCSPKSGHDTVSWYQQALGQGPQFIFQYYEEEERQRGNFPDRFSGHQFPNYSSELNVNALLLGDSALYLCASSWKQGPGTEAFFGQGTRLTVV.

The V call is TRBV5-6, the J call TRBJ2-3; perhaps TRBD2 as D (6 bases). CDR3 length equals 15 residues. Trimming removed 1 base at V and 5 bases at J, with 14 bases between. CDR1 is SGHDT, CDR2 YYEEEE, per germline. This chain's CDR3 is CASSLMGGWGDTQYF. The CDR3 DNA follows: TGTGCCAGCAGCTTGATGGGAGGATGGGGAGATACGCAGTATTTT.

The chain links TRBV5-6 to TRBJ2-1; TRBD2 is a possible D gene (5 bases). Between the trimmed V and J ends, which lost 0 bases and 2 bases, there was a span of 15 bases. The CDR3 loop spans 17 amino acids. CDR1 SGHDT and CDR2 YYEEEE come from the germline V gene. The CDR3 DNA sequence: TGTGCCAGCAGCTTGGACGCGGGCCTAGCTGCCTACAATGAGCAGTTCTTC. Protein product: CASSLDAGLAAYNEQFF.

The chain is built from TRBV6-1 and TRBJ2-7; 8 nucleotides align to TRBD1. The germline V gene encodes CDR1 MNHNS and CDR2 SASEGT. V trimming: 0 bases; J trimming: 7 bases; junction bases outside the gene matches: 11. The CDR3 is 16 residues long. The CDR3 is CASSEAKTGGLSEQYF. CDR3 nucleotide sequence: TGTGCCAGCAGTGAAGCCAAAACAGGGGGGCTAAGTGAGCAGTACTTC.

This chain connects TRBV11-2 to TRBJ1-2, with D perhaps TRBD1 (5 bases). V was pared by 2 bases and J by 14 bases, with 18 bases between. Germline lookup yields CDR1 SGHAT and CDR2 FQNNGV. The CDR3 loop spans 13 amino acids. Here the CDR3 DNA reads TGTGCCAGCAGCTTAAATGACGAAGGGGCTACTACCTTC. Amino acids: CASSLNDEGATTF.

The genes are TRBV7-2 and TRBJ2-3, with a possible D match to TRBD2 (5 bases). The germline V and J ends were trimmed by 3 bases and 5 bases, with 9 bases remaining between them. This CDR3 has 13 amino acids. Germline V gene lookup returns CDR1 SGHTA and CDR2 FQGNSA. The DNA of the CDR3 is TGTGCCAGCAGCTTCGCCGGGGTAGATACGCAGTATTTT. It encodes CASSFAGVDTQYF.

V usage is TRBV9 and J usage is TRBJ2-5; 10 positions match TRBD2. Germline CDR1 reads SGDLS; CDR2 reads YYNGEE. The trim removed 4 bases at V and 0 bases at J, leaving 9 bases unmatched. The CDR3 has 17 residues. The CDR3 spells CASSQGELAGYQETQYF. In DNA form, the CDR3 reads TGTGCCAGCAGCCAAGGGGAACTAGCGGGGTACCAAGAGACCCAGTACTTC.

This chain joins TRBV6-5 and TRBJ1-1; no definite D call. Germline loops: CDR1 MNHEY, CDR2 SVGAGI. The CDR3 is 13 residues long. V was shortened by 6 bases and J by 1 base, with 9 bases between the two germline ends. The chain's CDR3 is CASRAVRNTEAFF. The CDR3 DNA sequence: TGTGCCAGCAGGGCCGTCCGGAACACTGAAGCTTTCTTT.

The J gene is TRBJ2-5, the V gene TRBV4-1, with D unresolved. Germline V gene sequence: CDR1 MGHRA, CDR2 YSYEKL. The CDR3 is 16 amino acids. V lost 3 bases, J lost 5 bases, and 19 bases lay in between. In nucleotides, the CDR3 is TGCGCCAGCAGCCAGGATCCTCACTGGCCCGGGGAGACCCAGTACTTC. Translated, it gives CASSQDPHWPGETQYF.

V usage is TRBV10-3 and J usage is TRBJ2-7; 12 bases are shared with TRBD1. CDR1 is ENHRY and CDR2 is SYGVKD in the germline V gene. There are 16 residues in the CDR3. The V segment lost 6 bases and the J segment 5 bases; nucleotides outside the gene matches: 11. Written as DNA, the CDR3 is TGTGCCATCAGAGACCTCTTGGGGGACAGGGGGCACGAGCAGTACTTC. It yields the protein CAIRDLLGDRGHEQYF.

This chain connects TRBV11-2 to TRBJ2-3; a weak D match, TRBD1 (6 bases). The CDR3 loop spans 15 amino acids. V was trimmed by 4 bases and J by 7 bases, leaving 18 bases between them. The germline gives CDR1 SGHAT, CDR2 FQNNGV. Written as DNA, the CDR3 is TGTGCCAGCAGCTCAAACAGGGAGCCCAGAAATACGCAGTATTTT. Translated: CASSSNREPRNTQYF.

The gene calls are TRBV4-2 and TRBJ2-7; D is perhaps TRBD1 (5 bases). The CDR3 covers 14 residues. Germline values: CDR1 LGHNA, CDR2 YNFKEQ. The V gene lost 4 bases and the J gene lost 0 bases, with 10 bases spanning the gap. The CDR3 sequence is CASSPETASYEQYF. In DNA form, the CDR3 reads TGTGCCAGCAGCCCAGAGACAGCCTCCTACGAGCAGTACTTC.

The chain links TRBV15 to TRBJ2-5, with D perhaps matching TRBD1 (7 bases). V lost 5 bases and J 0 bases, leaving 10 bases between the germline ends. Germline V gene data show CDR1 as LNHNV and CDR2 as YYDKDF (reference sequence). The length of the CDR3 is 14 residues. CDR3 protein: CATSPGGYQETQYF. Written as DNA, the CDR3 is TGTGCCACCAGCCCAGGGGGGTACCAAGAGACCCAGTACTTC.

V usage is TRBV21-1 and J usage is TRBJ1-2; no check of the table's D call, TRBD1, against the DNA was made. TRBV21-1 is assigned pseudogene status. The CDR3 has 15 residues. CDR3 nucleotides: TGTGCCAGCAGCAAAGCCGGCGGACAGGGGGAGGGCTACACCTTC. It codes for CASSKAGGQGEGYTF.

V usage is TRBV4-1 and J usage is TRBJ1-4; D is unclear. CDR1 MGHRA and CDR2 YSYEKL come from the germline V gene. This CDR3 comprises 15 residues. V lost 0 bases to trimming and J lost 10 bases, with 15 bases between them. The DNA for the CDR3 is TGCGCCAGCAGCCAAGAACAGTATAACCCTGGAAAACTGTTTTTT. Amino acid sequence: CASSQEQYNPGKLFF.